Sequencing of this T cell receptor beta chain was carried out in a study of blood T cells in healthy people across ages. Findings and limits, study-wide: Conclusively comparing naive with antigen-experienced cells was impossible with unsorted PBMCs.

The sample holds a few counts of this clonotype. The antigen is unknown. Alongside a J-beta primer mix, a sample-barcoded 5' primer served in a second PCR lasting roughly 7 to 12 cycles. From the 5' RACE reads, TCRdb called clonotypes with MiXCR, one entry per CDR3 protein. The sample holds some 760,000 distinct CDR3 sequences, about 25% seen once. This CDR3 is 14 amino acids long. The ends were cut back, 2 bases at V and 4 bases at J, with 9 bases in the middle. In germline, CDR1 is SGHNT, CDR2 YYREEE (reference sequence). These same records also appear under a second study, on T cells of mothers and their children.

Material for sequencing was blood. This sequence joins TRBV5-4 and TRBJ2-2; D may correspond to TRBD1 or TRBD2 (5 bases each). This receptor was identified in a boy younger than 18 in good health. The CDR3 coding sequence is TGTGCCAGCAGCTTCTTTGGGGGCACCGGGGAGCTGTTTTTT. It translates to CASSFFGGTGELFF.